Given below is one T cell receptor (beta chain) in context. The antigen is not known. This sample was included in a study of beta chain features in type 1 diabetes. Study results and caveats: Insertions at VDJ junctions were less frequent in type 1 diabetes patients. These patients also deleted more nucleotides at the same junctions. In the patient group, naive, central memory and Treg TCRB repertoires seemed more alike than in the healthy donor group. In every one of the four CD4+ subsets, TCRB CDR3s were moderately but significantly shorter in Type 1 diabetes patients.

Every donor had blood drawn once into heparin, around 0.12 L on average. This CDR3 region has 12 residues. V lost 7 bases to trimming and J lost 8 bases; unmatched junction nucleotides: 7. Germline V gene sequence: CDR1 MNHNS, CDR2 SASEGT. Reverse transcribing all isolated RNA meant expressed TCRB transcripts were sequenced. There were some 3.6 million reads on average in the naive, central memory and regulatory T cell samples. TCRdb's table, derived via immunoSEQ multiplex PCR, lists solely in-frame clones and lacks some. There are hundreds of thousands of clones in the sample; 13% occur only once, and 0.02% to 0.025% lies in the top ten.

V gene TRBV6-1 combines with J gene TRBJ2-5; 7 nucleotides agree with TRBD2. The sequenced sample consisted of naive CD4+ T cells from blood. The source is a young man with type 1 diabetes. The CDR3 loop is CASIGLGVTQYF. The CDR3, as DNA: TGTGCCAGCATTGGACTAGGGGTCACCCAGTACTTC.